These 26 T cell receptor beta chains were all obtained from the same sample, sequenced in a study of T-cell reconstitution after alpha-beta-depleted transplantation in children. The TCRbeta library incorporated unique molecular identifiers. MiXCR was run by TCRdb on the PCR reads, yielding one entry per CDR3 protein. The repertoire consists of around 440,000 distinct CDR3 sequences, with over 9.5% occurring once and the leading ten covering 2% to 2.5%. The source was PBMCs, collected before TCRalphabeta/CD19-depleted stem cell transplant. The receptors were sampled from a child aged 2 to 15 with inherited bone marrow failure, due to receive a stem cell transplant.

This clonotype came up many times. The chain couples TRBV4-2 to TRBJ1-2, with a weak D call TRBD1 (5 bases). The CDR3 is 16 residues long. CDR1 is LGHNA and CDR2 is YNFKEQ in the germline V gene. The V gene lost 3 bases and the J gene lost 2 bases, with 16 bases spanning the gap. The CDR3 reads CASSQKSNRDNYGYTF. For the CDR3, the DNA is TGTGCCAGCAGCCAGAAAAGCAACCGGGACAACTATGGCTACACCTTC.

This clonotype was detected ten times or more. V usage is TRBV7-9 and J usage is TRBJ2-3; 8 bases are a match to TRBD2. V was clipped by 4 bases and J by 3 bases; unmatched bases: 9. Germline V CDR1 and CDR2: SEHNR, FQNEAQ (reference sequence). This CDR3 spans 16 amino acids. The CDR3 bases are TGTGCCAGCAGCTCCGGATTGAGCGGGGGAACAGATACGCAGTATTTT. Residues: CASSSGLSGGTDTQYF.

This chain joins TRBV7-9 and TRBJ2-2; possible D gene TRBD2, 6 bases. From germline, CDR1 is SEHNR and CDR2 FQNEAQ (reference sequence). The CDR3 sequence is 17 residues long. V was trimmed by 0 bases and J by 3 bases, leaving 14 bases between them. The CDR3 is CASSLAPTSSHTGELFF. Here the CDR3 DNA reads TGTGCCAGCAGCTTAGCGCCCACTAGCTCGCACACCGGGGAGCTGTTTTTT.

This clonotype was counted many times. This chain joins TRBV4-1 and TRBJ1-4; D may be TRBD1 (6 bases). This CDR3 has 16 residues. Trimming left V 1 base short and J 5 bases short, with 14 bases between. Germline V lookup: CDR1 MGHRA, CDR2 YSYEKL. CDR3 sequence: CASSQGAGRGNEKLFF. The CDR3 DNA reads TGCGCCAGCAGCCAAGGTGCAGGGAGGGGGAATGAAAAACTGTTTTTT.

This clonotype was detected many times. V is TRBV9 and J is TRBJ2-7; a weak D match, TRBD1 (5 bases). Germline assignment: CDR1 SGDLS and CDR2 YYNGEE. There are 14 residues in the CDR3. Trimming shortened V by 3 bases and J by 3 bases, and 13 bases separated the two germline ends. The CDR3 loop reads CASSASDKYYEQYF. The CDR3, as DNA: TGTGCCAGCAGCGCATCGGACAAGTACTACGAGCAGTACTTC.

This clonotype was detected ten times or more. The chain links TRBV24-1 to TRBJ2-1; the D gene is possibly TRBD1 (6 bases). The germline V gene has CDR1 KGHDR and CDR2 SFDVKD. The ends were cut back, 0 bases at V and 2 bases at J, with 10 bases in the middle. This CDR3 has 16 residues. This CDR3 reads CATSDLEGVPYNEQFF. As DNA, the CDR3 is TGTGCCACCAGTGATTTGGAGGGGGTACCCTACAATGAGCAGTTCTTC.

This clonotype has at least ten counts. The chain has TRBV7-8 and TRBJ1-3, with 9 bases fitting TRBD1. This CDR3 has 15 residues. Per the germline V gene, CDR1 is SGHVS and CDR2 is FQNEAQ. V shed 3 bases, J shed 2 bases, and the junction held 2 bases outside the gene matches. The DNA for the CDR3 is TGTGCCAGCAGCTTGCGGGACAGGGCTGGAAACACCATATATTTT. The encoded protein is CASSLRDRAGNTIYF.

This clonotype was found many times. The chain recombines TRBV7-2 with TRBJ1-2, with 7 bases matching TRBD1. This CDR3 comprises 15 residues. V lost 2 bases to trimming and J lost 0 bases; unmatched junction nucleotides: 3. Germline values: CDR1 SGHTA, CDR2 FQGNSA. CDR3: CASSLTTGTNYGYTF. CDR3 coding DNA: TGTGCCAGCAGCTTAACGACAGGGACTAACTATGGCTACACCTTC. Looking up the rest from reference TRBV7-2 and TRBJ1-2 gives the full variable domain: GAGVSQSPSNKVTEKGKDVELRCDPISGHTALYWYRQSLGQGLEFLIYFQGNSAPDKSGLPSDRFSAERTGGSVSTLTIQRTQQEDSAVYLCASSLTTGTNYGYTFGSGTRLTVV.

This clonotype was counted many times. The chain is built from TRBV12-3 or TRBV12-4 and TRBJ2-1, with 9 bases fitting TRBD2. The ends lost 3 bases at V and 7 bases at J; junction bases unmatched: 7. There are 15 residues in the CDR3. The CDR3 coding sequence is TGTGCCAGCAGTTTCGTAGCGGGAGTTTATAATGAGCAGTTCTTC. Its protein is CASSFVAGVYNEQFF.

This clonotype was counted many times. The genes are TRBV29-1 and TRBJ2-7; TRBD1 is a possible D gene (5 bases). Germline-derived CDR1 and CDR2 are SQVTM and ANQGSEA. There are 13 residues in the CDR3. V lost 4 bases, J lost 0 bases, and 10 bases lay in between. The DNA of the CDR3 is TGCAGCGTTGGTGGCAGGGCCTCCTACGAGCAGTACTTC. Amino acids: CSVGGRASYEQYF.

This clonotype was counted only a few times. The CDR3 protein is CASSGSGTSGRTAPDTQYF. Here the CDR3 DNA reads TGTGCCAGCAGCGGCTCCGGGACTAGCGGGAGGACCGCCCCAGATACGCAGTATTTT. V usage is TRBV2 and J usage is TRBJ2-3; 15 positions match TRBD2. CDR1 is SNHLY and CDR2 is FYNNEI in the germline V gene. With V trimmed by 6 bases and J by 4 bases, 14 bases remained unmatched. This CDR3 has 19 residues.

On this clonotype itself: Since a much larger clone is just one base distant, this may be a read error. The chain combines TRBV30 with TRBJ2-7; D might be TRBD1 or TRBD2, each matching 5 bases. The CDR3 contains 13 residues. In germline, CDR1 is GTSNPN, CDR2 SVGIG (reference sequence). CDR3 nucleotide sequence: TGTGCCTGCCTCCGGGACGGGTCCTACGAGCAGTCCTTC. It yields the protein CACLRDGSYEQSF.

Ten or more counts support this clonotype. The CDR3 DNA is TGTGCCAGCAGCCGACCAAGACTAGCGGGAAAAGGCGAGCAGTACTTC. It yields the protein CASSRPRLAGKGEQYF. The rearrangement uses TRBV3-1 and TRBJ2-7, with TRBD2 matching 11 bases. V lost 4 bases, J lost 6 bases, and 11 bases stayed unmatched. There are 16 residues in the CDR3. CDR1 is LGHDT, CDR2 YNNKEL, per germline (reference sequence).

This clonotype appeared many times. V usage is TRBV29-1 and J usage is TRBJ2-1; 8 positions agree with TRBD2. The ends lost 4 bases at V and 7 bases at J; junction bases unmatched: 12. In germline, CDR1 is SQVTM, CDR2 ANQGSEA. This CDR3 has 15 residues. The DNA for the CDR3 is TGCAGCGTTGCCAAAGTGACGAGCGGGAGTAATGAGCAGTTCTTC. This sequence encodes CSVAKVTSGSNEQFF.

This sequence joins TRBV10-3 and TRBJ2-5; 14 nucleotides align to TRBD2. V was clipped by 6 bases and J by 4 bases; unmatched bases: 4. Germline CDR1 is ENHRY and CDR2 is SYGVKD. The CDR3 length is 15 residues. CDR3 sequence reads: CAIRRTSGRLETQYF. In DNA form, the CDR3 reads TGTGCCATCAGAAGGACTAGCGGGAGGCTAGAGACCCAGTACTTC.

This clonotype was recorded many times. This chain uses TRBV9 with TRBJ2-7; TRBD2 is a possible D gene (6 bases). From germline, CDR1 is SGDLS and CDR2 YYNGEE. V was shortened by 0 bases and J by 4 bases, with 11 bases between the two germline ends. This CDR3 has 14 residues. The CDR3 DNA sequence: TGTGCCAGCAGCGTAGCTTTCGGGGGTTACGAGCAGTACTTC. Translating it yields CASSVAFGGYEQYF.

This clonotype showed up just a few times. This chain links TRBV19 with TRBJ2-1; D not certain. Germline loops: CDR1 LNHDA, CDR2 SQIVND (reference sequence). The CDR3 is 11 residues long. The V gene lost 8 bases and the J gene lost 6 bases, with 8 bases spanning the gap. The CDR3 bases are TGTGCCAGTGGCCGCCTCAATGAGCAGTTCTTC. It translates to CASGRLNEQFF.

This clonotype has ten or more counts. This rearrangement joins TRBV6-1 to TRBJ1-1; TRBD1 matches 7 bases. The CDR3 runs 15 residues. CDR1 and CDR2 from the germline V gene are MNHNS and SASEGT. Germline trimming cut 4 bases from V and 5 bases from J; bases unmatched to any gene: 10. The CDR3 reads CASSGSRGRKTEAFF. CDR3 DNA sequence: TGTGCCAGCAGTGGGTCCAGGGGGAGAAAGACTGAAGCTTTCTTT.

This clonotype was recorded at least ten times. The gene calls are TRBV6-5 and TRBJ1-2; 7 bases are shared with TRBD1. Trimming removed 0 bases from V and 3 bases from J; junction bases left unmatched: 7. CDR3 size: 16 residues. Germline V gene sequence: CDR1 MNHEY, CDR2 SVGAGI. CDR3 in DNA: TGTGCCAGCAGTTACTCGAGTGGACAGGTCCACTATGGCTACACCTTC. Amino acids: CASSYSSGQVHYGYTF.

This clonotype has at least ten counts. The CDR3 DNA reads as TGTGCCAGCCGCCCCCCTTTATCGGTCCAGCTCACCTTGAACACTGAAGCTTTCTTT. This encodes CASRPPLSVQLTLNTEAFF. The V and J genes are TRBV6-4 and TRBJ1-1; D is uncertain. Germline loops: CDR1 MRHNA, CDR2 SNTAGT. With 8 bases removed from V and 0 bases from J, the gap between germline ends came to 28 bases. This CDR3 has 19 amino acids.

Many counts were recorded for this clonotype. V gene TRBV9 combines with J gene TRBJ2-2; D may correspond to TRBD1 or TRBD2 (5 bases each). The CDR3 totals 13 residues. V lost 0 bases to trimming and J lost 5 bases, with 5 bases between them. Germline loops: CDR1 SGDLS, CDR2 YYNGEE. The CDR3 nucleotides are TGTGCCAGCAGCGTAGGGGGGACCGGGGAGCTGTTTTTT. Translating it yields CASSVGGTGELFF.

This clonotype was found many times. The chain uses TRBV3-1 and TRBJ2-7; D gene ambiguous. V lost 1 base and J lost 4, with 17 bases in between. Germline assignment: CDR1 LGHDT and CDR2 YNNKEL (reference sequence). The CDR3 covers 16 residues. CDR3: CASSQGVLSLGYEQYF. CDR3 DNA: TGTGCCAGCAGCCAAGGGGTCCTCTCGCTAGGATACGAGCAGTACTTC.

Ten or more counts support this clonotype. V usage is TRBV10-3 and J usage is TRBJ1-5, with 8 nucleotides matching TRBD1. Germline CDR1 is ENHRY and CDR2 is SYGVKD. The V gene end was trimmed by 4 bases and the J gene end by 2 bases; junction bases not matched to a gene: 1. CDR3 length: 14 residues. The CDR3 loop is CAISGGQGNQPQHF. CDR3 nucleotide sequence: TGTGCCATCAGTGGGGGACAGGGCAATCAGCCCCAGCATTTT.

The chain joins TRBV4-2 to TRBJ2-3; 7 nucleotides agree with TRBD1. Germline lookup yields CDR1 LGHNA and CDR2 YNFKEQ. With V trimmed by 0 bases and J by 2 bases, 8 bases remained unmatched. The CDR3 covers 17 residues. CDR3 amino acids: CASSQDPGTEYTDTQYF. As DNA, the CDR3 is TGTGCCAGCAGCCAAGATCCGGGGACAGAGTACACAGATACGCAGTATTTT.

The chain joins TRBV20-1 to TRBJ2-3, with 12 bases lining up with TRBD2. Germline loops: CDR1 DFQATT, CDR2 SNEGSKA (reference sequence). The ends lost 6 bases at V and 4 bases at J; junction bases unmatched: 5. The CDR3 has 14 residues. The CDR3 coding sequence is TGCAGTGCGCAGACTAGCGGGAGTGCAGATACGCAGTATTTT. Translating gives CSAQTSGSADTQYF.

The sample holds many counts of this clonotype. The CDR3 coding sequence is TGTGCCAGCAGCCAAGTCCCAAACTGGGGTACGCAGTATTTT. Translated: CASSQVPNWGTQYF. The gene calls are TRBV4-2 and TRBJ2-3; D ambiguous. The V end was cut by 1 base, the J end by 8 bases, with 13 bases between. This CDR3 contains 14 residues. The germline gives CDR1 LGHNA, CDR2 YNFKEQ.